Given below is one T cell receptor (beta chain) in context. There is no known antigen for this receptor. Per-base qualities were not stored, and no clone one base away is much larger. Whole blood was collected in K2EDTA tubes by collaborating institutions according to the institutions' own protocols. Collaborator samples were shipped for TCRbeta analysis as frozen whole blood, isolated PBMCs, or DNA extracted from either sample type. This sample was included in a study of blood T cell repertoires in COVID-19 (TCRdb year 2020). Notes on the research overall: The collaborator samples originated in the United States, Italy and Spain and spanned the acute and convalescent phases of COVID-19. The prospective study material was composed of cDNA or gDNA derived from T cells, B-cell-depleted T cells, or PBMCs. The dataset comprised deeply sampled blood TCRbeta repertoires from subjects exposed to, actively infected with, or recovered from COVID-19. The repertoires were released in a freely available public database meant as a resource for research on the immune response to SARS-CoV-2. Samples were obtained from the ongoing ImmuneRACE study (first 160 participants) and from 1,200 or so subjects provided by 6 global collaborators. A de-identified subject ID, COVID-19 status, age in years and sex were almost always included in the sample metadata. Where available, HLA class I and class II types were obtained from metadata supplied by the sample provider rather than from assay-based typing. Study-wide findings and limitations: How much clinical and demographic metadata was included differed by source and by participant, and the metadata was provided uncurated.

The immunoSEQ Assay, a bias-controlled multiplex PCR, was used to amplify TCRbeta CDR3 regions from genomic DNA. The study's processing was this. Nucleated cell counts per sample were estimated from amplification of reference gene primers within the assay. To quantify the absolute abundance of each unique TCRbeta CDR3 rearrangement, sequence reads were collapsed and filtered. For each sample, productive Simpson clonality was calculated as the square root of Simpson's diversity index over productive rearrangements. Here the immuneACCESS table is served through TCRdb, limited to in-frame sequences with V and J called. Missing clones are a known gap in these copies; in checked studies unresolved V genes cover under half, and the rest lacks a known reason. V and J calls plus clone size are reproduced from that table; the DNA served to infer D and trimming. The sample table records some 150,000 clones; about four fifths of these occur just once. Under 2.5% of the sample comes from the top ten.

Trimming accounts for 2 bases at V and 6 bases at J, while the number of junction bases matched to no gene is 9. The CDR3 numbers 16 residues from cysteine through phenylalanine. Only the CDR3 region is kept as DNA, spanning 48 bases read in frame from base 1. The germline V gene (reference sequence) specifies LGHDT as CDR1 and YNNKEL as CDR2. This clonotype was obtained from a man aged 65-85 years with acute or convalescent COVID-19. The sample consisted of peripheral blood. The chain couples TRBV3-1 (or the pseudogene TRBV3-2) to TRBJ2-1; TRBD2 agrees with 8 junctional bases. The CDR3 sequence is CASSQLSGRGTNEQFF. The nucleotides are TGTGCCAGCAGCCAACTGAGCGGGAGAGGTACCAATGAGCAGTTCTTC.